This T cell receptor beta chain was identified in a study of T cell changes during pregnancy in multiple sclerosis. Only in-frame clones appear in the TCRdb table, and some are missing; sequencing was by immunoSEQ multiplex PCR. The sample holds more than 80,000 clones, 85% to 95% seen once. Trimming left V 1 base short and J 8 bases short, with 15 bases between. The CDR3 has 15 amino acids. Germline V gene data show CDR1 as MGHRA and CDR2 as YSYEKL. This rearrangement joins TRBV4-1 to TRBJ2-1; D perhaps matches TRBD2 (6 bases). Sequenced here: peripheral blood, sampled after pregnancy. This sequence originates from a female donor with multiple sclerosis, enrolled in a pregnancy study. The CDR3 region has the DNA TGCGCCAGCAGCCAAGGGGACTCCACGACCGATGAGCAGTTCTTC. As protein: CASSQGDSTTDEQFF.